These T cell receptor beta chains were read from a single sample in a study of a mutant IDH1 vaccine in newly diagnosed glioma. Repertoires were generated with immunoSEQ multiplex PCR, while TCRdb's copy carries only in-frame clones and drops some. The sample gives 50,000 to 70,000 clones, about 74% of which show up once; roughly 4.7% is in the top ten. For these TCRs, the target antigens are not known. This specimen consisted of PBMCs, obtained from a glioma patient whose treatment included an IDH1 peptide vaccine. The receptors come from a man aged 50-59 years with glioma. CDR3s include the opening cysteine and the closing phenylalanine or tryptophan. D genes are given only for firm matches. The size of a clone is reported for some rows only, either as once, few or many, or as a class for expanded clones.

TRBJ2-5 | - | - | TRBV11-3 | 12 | TGTGCCAGCAGCTTACCCCAAGGGACCCAGTACTTC | CASSLPQGTQYF
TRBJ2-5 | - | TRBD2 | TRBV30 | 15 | TGTGCCTGGAGTAGAGCGGGGGGGCCCCAAGAGACCCAGTACTTC | CAWSRAGGPQETQYF
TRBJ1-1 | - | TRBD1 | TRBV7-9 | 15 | TGTGCCAGCAGCCCTCCAACAGGGGGATACACTGAAGCTTTCTTT | CASSPPTGGYTEAFF
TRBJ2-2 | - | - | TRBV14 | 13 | TGTGCCAGCAGCCAAGAACATATCGGGGAGCTGTTTTTT | CASSQEHIGELFF
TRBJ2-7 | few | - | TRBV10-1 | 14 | TGCGCCAGCACCCAGACAGGCCCTACCTACGAGCAGTACTTC | CASTQTGPTYEQYF
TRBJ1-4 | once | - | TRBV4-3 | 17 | TGCGCCAGCAGCCAAGGGACGGGGAAATCCATAAGGGAAAAACTGTTTTTT | CASSQGTGKSIREKLFF
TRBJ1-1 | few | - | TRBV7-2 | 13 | TGTGCCAGCTTGCAGACAGGGAACACTGAAGCTTTCTTT | CASLQTGNTEAFF
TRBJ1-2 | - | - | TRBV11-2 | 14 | TGTGCCAGCAGCTTATTGGGGGAAGACTATGGCTACACCTTC | CASSLLGEDYGYTF
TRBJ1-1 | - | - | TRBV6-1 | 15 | TGTGCCAGCAGTGAAGCCTGGACAGCCAACACTGAAGCTTTCTTT | CASSEAWTANTEAFF
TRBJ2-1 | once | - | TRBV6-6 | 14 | TGTGCCAGCAGGGAGGTTTTAGGGGGCAATGAGCAGTTCTTC | CASREVLGGNEQFF
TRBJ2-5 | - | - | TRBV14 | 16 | TGTGCCAGCAGCCCCAAAGGCCAGGCGAGGGGAGAGACCCAGTACTTC | CASSPKGQARGETQYF
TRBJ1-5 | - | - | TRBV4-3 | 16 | TGCGCCAGCAGCCAAGGGCGGGGCTATAGCAATCAGCCCCAGCATTTT | CASSQGRGYSNQPQHF
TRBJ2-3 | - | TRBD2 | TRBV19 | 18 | TGTGCCAGTAGTGGAGGACTAGCGGGGGCCCCTAGCACAGATACGCAGTATTTT | CASSGGLAGAPSTDTQYF
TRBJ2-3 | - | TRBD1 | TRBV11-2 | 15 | TGTGCCAGCAGCTCTAGGTTGGGACAGGGAGATACGCAGTATTTT | CASSSRLGQGDTQYF
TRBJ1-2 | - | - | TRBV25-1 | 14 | TGTGCCAGCAGCGATATGAGCGCCTCGGGGGGCTACACCTTC | CASSDMSASGGYTF
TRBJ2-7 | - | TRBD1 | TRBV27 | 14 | TGTGCCAGCAGTCAATACGGGACAGGGGGCGAGCAGTACTTC | CASSQYGTGGEQYF
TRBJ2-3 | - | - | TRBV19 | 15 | TGTGCCAGTAGTATATTGGGATCCAACACAGATACGCAGTATTTT | CASSILGSNTDTQYF
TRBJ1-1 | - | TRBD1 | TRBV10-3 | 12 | TGTGCCATCAGCCCCGACAGGGCTGAAGCTTTCTTT | CAISPDRAEAFF
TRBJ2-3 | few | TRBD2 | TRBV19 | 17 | TGTGCCAGTAGTGCCTTAGGACTAGCGGGGGCCACAGATACGCAGTATTTT | CASSALGLAGATDTQYF
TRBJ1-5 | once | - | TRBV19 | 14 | TGTGCCAGTAGTACCTCCGGGGCCAACGCGCCCCAGCATTTT | CASSTSGANAPQHF
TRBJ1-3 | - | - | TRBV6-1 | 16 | TGTGCCAGCAGTGAAGCGGTACCCTTCTCTGGAAACACCATATATTTT | CASSEAVPFSGNTIYF
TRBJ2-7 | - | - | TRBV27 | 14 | TGTGCCAGCAGTTTCAGTGGGAATGCCTACGAGCAGTACTTC | CASSFSGNAYEQYF
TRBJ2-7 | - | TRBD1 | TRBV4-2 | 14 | TGTGCCAGCAGCCCGGGACAGGGAGACTACGAGCAGTACTTC | CASSPGQGDYEQYF
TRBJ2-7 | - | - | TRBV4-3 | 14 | TGCGCCAGCAGCCCGACAGGAATTACCTACGAGCAGTACTTC | CASSPTGITYEQYF